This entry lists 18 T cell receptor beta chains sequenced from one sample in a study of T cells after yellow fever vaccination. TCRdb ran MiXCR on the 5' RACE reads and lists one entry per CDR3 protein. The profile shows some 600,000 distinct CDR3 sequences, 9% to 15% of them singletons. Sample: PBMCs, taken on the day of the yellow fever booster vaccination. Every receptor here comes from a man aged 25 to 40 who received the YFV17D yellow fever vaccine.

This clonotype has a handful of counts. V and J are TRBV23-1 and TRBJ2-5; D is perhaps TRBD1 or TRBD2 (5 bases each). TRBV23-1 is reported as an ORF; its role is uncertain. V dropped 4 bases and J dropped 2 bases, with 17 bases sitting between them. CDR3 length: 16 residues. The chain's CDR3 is CASSPSPGTIQETQYF. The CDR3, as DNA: TGCGCCAGCAGTCCGTCGCCCGGGACCATACAAGAGACCCAGTACTTC.

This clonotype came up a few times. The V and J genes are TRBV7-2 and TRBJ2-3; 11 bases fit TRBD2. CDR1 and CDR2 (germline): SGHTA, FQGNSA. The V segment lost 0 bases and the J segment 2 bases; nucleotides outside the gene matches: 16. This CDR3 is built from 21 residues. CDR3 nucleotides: TGTGCCAGCAGCTTAGCGCCGGGACTAGCGGACACTGGGTCCCTCACAGATACGCAGTATTTT. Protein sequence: CASSLAPGLADTGSLTDTQYF. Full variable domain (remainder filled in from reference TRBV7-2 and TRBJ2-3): GAGVSQSPSNKVTEKGKDVELRCDPISGHTALYWYRQSLGQGLEFLIYFQGNSAPDKSGLPSDRFSAERTGGSVSTLTIQRTQQEDSAVYLCASSLAPGLADTGSLTDTQYFGPGTRLTVL.

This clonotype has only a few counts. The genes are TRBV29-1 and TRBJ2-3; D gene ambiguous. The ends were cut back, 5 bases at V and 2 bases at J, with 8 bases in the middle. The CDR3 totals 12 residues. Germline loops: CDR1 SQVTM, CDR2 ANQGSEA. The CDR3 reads CSVSAATDTQYF. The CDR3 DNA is TGCAGCGTTTCTGCGGCCACAGATACGCAGTATTTT.

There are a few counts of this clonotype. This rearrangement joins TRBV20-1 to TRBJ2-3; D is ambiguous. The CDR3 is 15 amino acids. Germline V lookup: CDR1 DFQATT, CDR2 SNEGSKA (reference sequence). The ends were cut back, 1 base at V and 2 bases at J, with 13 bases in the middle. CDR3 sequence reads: CSARGARENTDTQYF. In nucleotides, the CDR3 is TGCAGTGCTAGAGGGGCCCGCGAGAACACAGATACGCAGTATTTT.

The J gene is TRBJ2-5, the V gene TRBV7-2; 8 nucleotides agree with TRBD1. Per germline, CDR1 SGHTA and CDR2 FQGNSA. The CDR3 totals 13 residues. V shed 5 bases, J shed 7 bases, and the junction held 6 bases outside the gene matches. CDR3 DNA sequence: TGTGCCAGCAGCAAGGACAGGGATGGGACCCAGTACTTC. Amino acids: CASSKDRDGTQYF.

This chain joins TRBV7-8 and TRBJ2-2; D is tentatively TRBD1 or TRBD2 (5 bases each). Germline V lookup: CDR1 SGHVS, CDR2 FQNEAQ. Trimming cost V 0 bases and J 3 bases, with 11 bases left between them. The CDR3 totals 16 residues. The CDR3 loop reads CASSLAHVGDTGELFF. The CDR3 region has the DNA TGTGCCAGCAGCTTAGCCCACGTGGGGGACACCGGGGAGCTGTTTTTT.

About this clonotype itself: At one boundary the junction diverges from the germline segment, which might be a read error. As DNA, the CDR3 is TGTGCCAGCCTACCGGGACAGACCTACAAGCAGTACTTC. Amino acid sequence: CASLPGQTYKQYF. The chain carries TRBV6-1 and TRBJ2-7; TRBD1 matches 7 bases. The CDR3 is made up of 13 amino acids. Per the germline V gene, CDR1 is MNHNS and CDR2 is SASEGT.

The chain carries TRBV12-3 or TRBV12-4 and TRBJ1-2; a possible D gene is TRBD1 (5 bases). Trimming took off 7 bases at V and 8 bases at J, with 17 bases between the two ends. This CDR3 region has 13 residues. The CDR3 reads CASTLGVGRGYTF. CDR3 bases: TGTGCCAGCACCCTGGGGGTCGGAAGGGGCTACACCTTC.

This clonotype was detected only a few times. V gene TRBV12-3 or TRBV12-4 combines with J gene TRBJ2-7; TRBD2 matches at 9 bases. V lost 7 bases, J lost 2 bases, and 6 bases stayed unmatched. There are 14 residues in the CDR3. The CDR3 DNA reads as TGTGCCAGCACCCTAGCGGGGTCCCCCTACGAGCAGTACTTC. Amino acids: CASTLAGSPYEQYF.

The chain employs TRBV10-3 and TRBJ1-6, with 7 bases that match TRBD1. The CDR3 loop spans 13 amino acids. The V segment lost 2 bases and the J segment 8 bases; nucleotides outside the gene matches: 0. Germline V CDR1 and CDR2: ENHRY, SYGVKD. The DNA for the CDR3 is TGTGCCATCAGTGAGGACAGGGATTCACCCCTCCACTTT. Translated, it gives CAISEDRDSPLHF.

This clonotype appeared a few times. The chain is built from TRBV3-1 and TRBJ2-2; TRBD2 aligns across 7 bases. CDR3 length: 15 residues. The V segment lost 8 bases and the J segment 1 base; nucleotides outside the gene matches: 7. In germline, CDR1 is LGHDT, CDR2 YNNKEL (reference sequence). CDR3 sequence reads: CASAQAGVNTGELFF. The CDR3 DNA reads TGTGCCAGCGCCCAGGCGGGGGTGAACACCGGGGAGCTGTTTTTT.

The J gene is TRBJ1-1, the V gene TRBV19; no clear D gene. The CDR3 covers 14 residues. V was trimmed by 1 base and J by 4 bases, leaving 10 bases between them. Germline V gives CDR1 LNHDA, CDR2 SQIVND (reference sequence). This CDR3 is CASSIGKGGTEAFF. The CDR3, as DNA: TGTGCCAGTAGTATAGGGAAGGGCGGCACTGAAGCTTTCTTT. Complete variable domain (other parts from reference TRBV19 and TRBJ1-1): DGGITQSPKYLFRKEGQNVTLSCEQNLNHDAMYWYRQDPGQGLRLIYYSQIVNDFQKGDIAEGYSVSREKKESFPLTVTSAQKNPTAFYLCASSIGKGGTEAFFGQGTRLTVV.

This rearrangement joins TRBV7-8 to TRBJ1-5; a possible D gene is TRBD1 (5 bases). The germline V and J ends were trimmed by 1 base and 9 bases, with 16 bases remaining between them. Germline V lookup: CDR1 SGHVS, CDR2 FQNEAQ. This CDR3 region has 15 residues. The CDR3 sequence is CASSLGPQGMSPQHF. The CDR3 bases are TGTGCCAGCAGCTTAGGCCCCCAGGGTATGTCGCCCCAGCATTTT.

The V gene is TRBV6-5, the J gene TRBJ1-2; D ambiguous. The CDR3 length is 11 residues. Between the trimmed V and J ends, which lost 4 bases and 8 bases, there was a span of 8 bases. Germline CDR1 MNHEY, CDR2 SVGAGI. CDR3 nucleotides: TGTGCCAGCAGTTCCTTGCGGGGCTACACCTTC. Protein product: CASSSLRGYTF.

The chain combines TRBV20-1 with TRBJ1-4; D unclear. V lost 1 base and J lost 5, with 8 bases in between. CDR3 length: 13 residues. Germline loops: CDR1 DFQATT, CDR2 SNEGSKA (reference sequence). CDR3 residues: CSARVVGNEKLFF. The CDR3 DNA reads TGCAGTGCTAGAGTGGTGGGGAATGAAAAACTGTTTTTT.

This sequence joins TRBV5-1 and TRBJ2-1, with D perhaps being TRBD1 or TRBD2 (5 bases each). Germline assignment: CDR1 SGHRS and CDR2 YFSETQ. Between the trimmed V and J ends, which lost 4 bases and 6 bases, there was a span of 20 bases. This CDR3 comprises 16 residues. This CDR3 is CASSRLGTDPFNEQFF. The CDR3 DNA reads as TGCGCCAGCAGCCGGCTGGGGACGGATCCCTTCAATGAGCAGTTCTTC.

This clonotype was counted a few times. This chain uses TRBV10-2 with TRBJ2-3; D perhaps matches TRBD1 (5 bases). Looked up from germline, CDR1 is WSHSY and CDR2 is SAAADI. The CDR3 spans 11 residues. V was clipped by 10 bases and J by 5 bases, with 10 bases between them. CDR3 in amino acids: CATGQGDTQYF. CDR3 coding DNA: TGCGCCACGGGTCAGGGAGATACGCAGTATTTT.

In DNA, the CDR3 is TGTGCCAGCAGCTTTACTAGCCATAGCTCCTACAATGAGCAGTTCTTC. Its translation is CASSFTSHSSYNEQFF. V usage is TRBV7-8 and J usage is TRBJ2-1; D is perhaps TRBD2 (6 bases). The CDR3 spans 16 residues. CDR1 is SGHVS and CDR2 is FQNEAQ in the germline V gene. V lost 3 bases to trimming and J lost 0 bases, with 12 bases between them.